A selection of T cell receptor beta chains follows, all from one sample in a study of blood T cell repertoires in COVID-19. Some clones are missing from TCRdb's copy, which holds only in-frame ones; the method was immunoSEQ multiplex PCR. Here the sample spans a few hundred thousand clones, about 88% being singletons. The sample consisted of peripheral blood. The receptors shown here come from a man aged 50-59 years with COVID-19, enrolled during active disease. The CDR3 runs from the conserved cysteine through the conserved F or W. D genes are given only for firm matches. Clone size, where shown, is once, few, many, or a class for clones that have expanded.

J | V | size | D | CDR3 | DNA
TRBJ1-4 | TRBV20-1 | . | TRBD1 | CSASRTGEKLFF | TGCAGTGCAAGTAGGACAGGTGAAAAACTGTTTTTT
TRBJ2-1 | TRBV7-9 | . | TRBD2 | CAVGPGPTSGSSNEQFF | TGTGCCGTGGGCCCGGGCCCGACTAGCGGGAGTTCCAATGAGCAGTTCTTC
TRBJ2-6 | TRBV6-2/TRBV6-3 | few | TRBD1 | CASSTRDRGSSSGANVLTF | TGTGCCAGCAGTACCCGGGACAGGGGGTCAAGCTCTGGGGCCAACGTCCTGACTTTC
TRBJ2-7 | TRBV15 | once | . | CATSRTGPKGSYEQYF | TGTGCCACCAGCAGGACAGGCCCTAAAGGCTCCTACGAGCAGTACTTC
TRBJ1-2 | TRBV5-5 | . | . | CASSLFSNYGYTF | TGTGCCAGCAGCTTGTTCTCTAACTATGGCTACACCTTC
TRBJ2-1 | TRBV6-5 | . | TRBD2 | CASSRPGLELFEQFF | TGTGCCAGCAGTCGACCGGGACTAGAACTGTTTGAGCAGTTCTTC
TRBJ1-2 | TRBV2 | few | . | CASRGGNLAHGYTF | TGTGCCAGCAGGGGGGGGAATCTCGCTCATGGCTACACCTTC
TRBJ1-2 | TRBV6-5 | . | TRBD1 | CASSTQQGNYGYTF | TGTGCCAGCAGTACACAACAGGGGAACTATGGCTACACCTTC
TRBJ1-1 | TRBV27 | . | TRBD1 | CASSLSHHQGVFTEAFF | TGTGCCAGCAGTTTATCCCACCATCAGGGGGTGTTCACTGAAGCTTTCTTT
TRBJ2-3 | TRBV4-3 | once | TRBD1 | CASSQGTGSTDTQYF | TGCGCCAGCAGCCAAGGGACAGGGAGCACAGATACGCAGTATTTT
TRBJ2-3 | TRBV7-8 | . | TRBD2 | CASSLALAGVDTQYF | TGTGCCAGCAGCTTAGCACTAGCGGGGGTAGATACGCAGTATTTT
TRBJ1-1 | TRBV7-3 | . | TRBD1 | CASSRSGQSTEAFF | TGTGCCAGCAGCAGGTCGGGACAGAGCACTGAAGCTTTCTTT
TRBJ2-3 | TRBV9 | . | TRBD2 | CASSPLGTTATDTQYF | TGTGCCAGCAGCCCCCTTGGGACTACAGCCACAGATACGCAGTATTTT
TRBJ2-5 | TRBV5-4 | . | TRBD1 | CASSSDRAETQYF | TGTGCCAGCAGCTCGGACAGGGCCGAGACCCAGTACTTC
TRBJ2-5 | TRBV7-8 | . | TRBD1 | CASSLVTGLETQYF | TGTGCCAGCAGCTTAGTGACAGGGTTAGAGACCCAGTACTTC
TRBJ2-2 | TRBV9 | . | . | CASSQPSGELFF | TGTGCCAGCAGCCAACCCAGCGGGGAGCTGTTTTTT
TRBJ2-3 | TRBV18 | once | TRBD2 | CASSQEAGVRDTQYF | TGTGCCAGCTCCCAGGAGGCGGGAGTGAGGGATACGCAGTATTTT
TRBJ1-1 | TRBV7-3 | . | . | CASSPLGGDTEAFF | TGTGCCAGCAGCCCCCTAGGGGGGGACACTGAAGCTTTCTTT
TRBJ2-1 | TRBV7-9 | . | TRBD2 | CASNRGAGLGYNEQFF | TGTGCCAGCAACAGAGGGGCGGGACTAGGGTACAATGAGCAGTTCTTC
TRBJ2-5 | TRBV6-6 | . | . | CATRQAQETQYF | TGTGCCACCCGACAGGCCCAAGAGACCCAGTACTTC
TRBJ2-2 | TRBV24-1 | . | TRBD1 | CATRGTDTGELFF | TGTGCCACCAGAGGGACAGACACCGGGGAGCTGTTTTTT
TRBJ1-2 | TRBV6-2/TRBV6-3 | . | TRBD1 | CASSYSWVGTGDGYTF | TGTGCCAGCAGTTACTCTTGGGTTGGGACAGGGGATGGCTACACCTTC
TRBJ1-5 | TRBV7-9 | . | . | CASSLGANQPQHF | TGTGCCAGCAGCTTAGGGGCAAATCAGCCCCAGCATTTT
TRBJ1-6 | TRBV7-9 | . | . | CASSPGGPYSPLHF | TGTGCCAGCAGCCCCGGGGGGCCCTATTCACCCCTCCACTTT
TRBJ2-7 | TRBV30 | . | TRBD1 | CAWSGTGRPYEQYF | TGTGCCTGGAGTGGGACAGGGAGGCCCTACGAGCAGTACTTC
TRBJ2-2 | TRBV5-4 | . | TRBD2 | CASSLAGSGTSTGELFF | TGTGCCAGCAGCTTGGCGGGTAGCGGGACCTCCACCGGGGAGCTGTTTTTT
TRBJ1-1 | TRBV7-9 | . | . | CASSLAGGPGTEAFF | TGTGCCAGCAGCTTAGCGGGGGGGCCGGGGACTGAAGCTTTCTTT
TRBJ2-1 | TRBV4-3 | . | . | CASSQDAGYNEQFF | TGCGCCAGCAGCCAAGACGCAGGTTACAATGAGCAGTTCTTC
TRBJ1-4 | TRBV13 | . | TRBD1 | CASSSDRDRVEKLFF | TGTGCCAGCAGCTCGGACCGGGACAGGGTGGAAAAACTGTTTTTT
TRBJ1-6 | TRBV6-1 | . | TRBD1 | CASSGAGTGISPLHF | TGTGCCAGCAGTGGAGCCGGGACAGGGATCTCACCCCTCCACTTT
TRBJ2-3 | TRBV5-1 | few | . | CASSLSDTQYF | TGCGCCAGCAGTCTATCAGATACGCAGTATTTT
TRBJ1-2 | TRBV7-8 | . | TRBD1 | CASSYQGQGVYGYTF | TGTGCCAGCAGCTACCAAGGACAGGGAGTCTATGGCTACACCTTC
TRBJ1-3 | TRBV4-3 | few | . | CASSQVPSALGNTIYF | TGCGCCAGCAGCCAAGTTCCCTCAGCGCTCGGAAACACCATATATTTT
TRBJ1-5 | TRBV6-2/TRBV6-3 | . | TRBD1 | CASSPSTGGSQPQHF | TGTGCCAGCAGTCCATCGACAGGGGGAAGCCAGCCCCAGCATTTT
TRBJ2-1 | TRBV18 | . | TRBD2 | CASSPPGAGGVSEQFF | TGTGCCAGCTCACCACCGGGAGCGGGAGGGGTAAGTGAGCAGTTCTTC
TRBJ2-3 | TRBV5-1 | . | . | CASSLGPGGVDTQYF | TGCGCCAGCAGCTTGGGCCCGGGCGGGGTAGATACGCAGTATTTT
TRBJ2-2 | TRBV2 | few | . | CASNSWDTGELFF | TGTGCCAGCAACAGCTGGGACACCGGGGAGCTGTTTTTT
TRBJ2-4 | TRBV19 | . | TRBD2 | CASSISLAGALAKNIQYF | TGTGCCAGTAGTATTAGCCTAGCGGGAGCTCTAGCCAAAAACATTCAGTACTTC
TRBJ2-3 | TRBV7-2 | . | . | CASSLASFGASVDTQYF | TGTGCCAGCAGCTTAGCATCCTTTGGGGCTAGCGTTGATACGCAGTATTTT
TRBJ1-5 | TRBV29-1 | . | TRBD1 | CSAGTGRSNQPQHF | TGCAGCGCTGGGACAGGGCGTAGCAATCAGCCCCAGCATTTT
TRBJ2-1 | TRBV12-5 | . | . | CASGLMSRGSNEQFF | TGTGCTAGTGGTTTGATGTCGCGGGGCTCCAATGAGCAGTTCTTC
TRBJ2-3 | TRBV5-1 | . | . | CASSLEQGTDTQYF | TGCGCCAGCAGCTTGGAGCAGGGGACAGATACGCAGTATTTT
TRBJ2-1 | TRBV6-4 | . | TRBD2 | CASSLSGEASEQFF | TGTGCCAGCAGCCTTAGCGGGGAGGCATCTGAGCAGTTCTTC
TRBJ1-2 | TRBV2 | . | . | CASSPAGYGYTF | TGTGCCAGCAGCCCCGCGGGCTATGGCTACACCTTC
TRBJ2-3 | TRBV10-3 | . | . | CAIGSLGVDTQYF | TGTGCCATCGGCAGTCTAGGGGTTGATACGCAGTATTTT